One sample yielded the 8 T cell receptor beta chains listed below, sequenced in a study of human T cells and chemical hapten exposure. TCRdb called the RACE reads again in MiXCR, with one record for every CDR3 protein. This sample has approximately 100,000 distinct CDR3 sequences; around 10% occur once, and the top ten carry roughly 3.5%. The time point denotes: pre-sensitization, week 0. Treatment of the sample: therapeutic diphenylcyclopropenone sensitization with weekly scalp DPC. Sample: whole blood, taken in connection with sensitization to the hapten diphenylcyclopropenone (DPC). Source of these receptors: a woman aged 40 to 49 with alopecia areata. Some clones in this sample may be carry-over from other donors' samples.

This clonotype has at least ten counts. Germline is not matched at one junction end, which may reflect a read error. The rearrangement joins TRBV5-1 to TRBJ1-2, with TRBD1 matching over 7 bases. This CDR3 spans 13 amino acids. Germline V gene data show CDR1 as SGHRS and CDR2 as YFSETQ. The CDR3 DNA follows: TGCGCCAGCAGCTTCTCCATATTGGACAGGAATTCCTTC. Translating it yields CASSFSILDRNSF. The whole variable domain, remainder taken from reference TRBV5-1 and TRBJ1-2, is KAGVTQTPRYLIKTRGQQVTLSCSPISGHRSVSWYQQTPGQGLQFLFEYFSETQRNKGNFPGRFSGRQFSNSRSEMNVSTLELGDSALYLCASSFSILDRNSFGSGTRLTVV.

Only a few counts were recorded for this clonotype. The genes are TRBV2 and TRBJ2-3; 12 bases map to TRBD2. V was pared by 4 bases and J by 3 bases, with 2 bases of the junction left unmatched. CDR3 size: 15 residues. The V gene's germline CDR1 is SNHLY and CDR2 FYNNEI. In DNA, the CDR3 is TGTGCCAGCAGTGTGGGACTAGCGGGTACAGATACGCAGTATTTT. Protein: CASSVGLAGTDTQYF.

A remark on this clonotype: Its ends do not fully match the called genes, so a read error is possible. V is TRBV5-4 and J is TRBJ1-1; a possible D gene is TRBD1 (5 bases). The CDR3 has 16 amino acids. CDR1 is SGHNT, CDR2 YYREEE, per germline (reference sequence). The CDR3 bases are TGTGCCAGCAGTTTGGGGCAGCCCTTCATGAACACTGAAGCTTTCTTT. Amino acids: CASSLGQPFMNTEAFF.

This chain connects TRBV4-1 to TRBJ1-3; TRBD1 is a possible D gene (5 bases). V lost 0 bases to trimming and J lost 9 bases, with 9 bases between them. CDR3 length: 13 residues. In germline, CDR1 is MGHRA, CDR2 YSYEKL. CDR3 DNA sequence: TGCGCCAGCAGCCAAGAATGGGGCAGCACCATATATTTT. It translates to CASSQEWGSTIYF.

This clonotype came up many times. V usage is TRBV30 and J usage is TRBJ2-2; 10 bases are a match to TRBD1. This CDR3 contains 14 residues. The V gene end was trimmed by 8 bases and the J gene end by 4 bases; junction bases not matched to a gene: 7. Germline loops: CDR1 GTSNPN, CDR2 SVGIG (reference sequence). CDR3 protein: CATSGTGVTGELFF. The CDR3 DNA sequence: TGTGCCACGTCAGGGACAGGGGTCACCGGGGAGCTGTTTTTT.

Ten or more counts support this clonotype. V gene TRBV9 combines with J gene TRBJ1-4, with TRBD1 as a possible D gene (6 bases). Germline V gives CDR1 SGDLS, CDR2 YYNGEE. The V gene lost 2 bases and the J gene lost 5 bases, with 13 bases spanning the gap. CDR3 size: 15 residues. The CDR3 spells CASSVSGQTNEKLFF. In nucleotides, the CDR3 is TGTGCCAGCAGCGTTTCCGGACAGACGAATGAAAAACTGTTTTTT.

This clonotype was seen ten or more times. The chain employs TRBV3-1 and TRBJ2-3, with D maybe TRBD2 (5 bases). CDR3 length: 15 residues. Trimming shortened V by 5 bases and J by 0 bases, and 12 bases separated the two germline ends. Germline CDR1 and CDR2: LGHDT and YNNKEL (reference sequence). CDR3 DNA: TGTGCCAGCAGCTTCGGACTGTCTAGCACAGATACGCAGTATTTT. Its protein is CASSFGLSSTDTQYF.

This clonotype occurred a few times. The chain uses TRBV6-2 or TRBV6-3 and TRBJ1-5; no definite D call. In germline, CDR1 is MNHEY, CDR2 SVGEGT. This CDR3 is built from 15 residues. V lost 6 bases and J 0 bases, leaving 12 bases between the germline ends. This CDR3 reads CASRREGYSNQPQHF. CDR3 bases: TGTGCCAGCAGAAGAGAGGGTTATAGCAATCAGCCCCAGCATTTT.